These 8 T cell receptor beta chains originate from one sample sequenced in a study of vaccination effects on CD4 cells after COVID-19 (dated by TCRdb to 2021 to 2024). Their specific antigens are unknown. Library preparation employed the immunoSEQ multiplex PCR assay. TCRdb retrieved this table from immuneACCESS and kept in-frame rearrangements only. Not all clones are present; in checked studies, unresolved V genes account for under half, and no reason is known for the remainder. A total of 25,000 to 35,000 clones appear in this sample, roughly 82% of them only once. The top ten clonotypes cover more than 1.3% of the sample. The ViraFEST assay stimulated PBMC with viral peptide pools and then used TCR sequencing to identify antigen-specific CD4+ T cell clonotypes by expansion. After 10 to 11 days of culture, CD4+ T cells were isolated with the EasySep CD4+ T cell isolation kit. Participants received two doses of either the BNT162b2 or the mRNA-1273 mRNA SARS-CoV-2 vaccine.

This specimen consisted of CD4+ T cells from PBMCs cultured with HCoV-NL63 spike peptides, obtained after COVID-19 vaccination. Read against the paper, the sample's cell subset or site label means: HCoV-NL63 spike overlapping peptide pool stimulation. The receptors here all came from a human donor who received a COVID-19 vaccine. Some clones in this sample may be carry-over from other donors' samples.

This chain joins TRBV18 and TRBJ1-2; D is ambiguous. This CDR3 is built from 13 residues. CDR1 is KGHSH, CDR2 LQKENI, per germline. The V end lost 3 bases, the J end lost 3 bases, and 8 bases lay between the germline ends. The CDR3: CASSPGRDYGYTF. The DNA of the CDR3 is TGTGCCAGCTCACCCGGACGCGACTATGGCTACACCTTC.

The rearrangement links TRBV2 to TRBJ1-2; TRBD1 agrees at 10 bases. From germline, CDR1 is SNHLY and CDR2 FYNNEI. The CDR3 length is 12 residues. V dropped 6 bases and J dropped 5; count of bases not matched to a gene: 0. This chain's CDR3 is CASRGQGYGYTF. DNA of the CDR3: TGTGCCAGCAGGGGACAGGGGTATGGCTACACCTTC.

This clone was seen more than once but under ten times. The V gene is TRBV6-2 or TRBV6-3, the J gene TRBJ2-7, with 7 bases identical to TRBD1. This CDR3 comprises 13 residues. Germline loops: CDR1 MNHEY, CDR2 SVGEGT. J lost 12 bases, V lost 1 base, and 9 bases had no gene match. The CDR3 coding sequence is TGTGCCAGCAGTTACTATTTGACAGGGCTGGCGTACGTC. Amino acid sequence: CASSYYLTGLAYV.

This chain links TRBV28 with TRBJ2-4, with D possibly matching TRBD2 (5 bases). This CDR3 has 14 residues. Germline lookup yields CDR1 MDHEN and CDR2 SYDVKM. Deletions cut 8 bases from V and 8 bases from J, with 19 bases between. In DNA, the CDR3 is TGTGCCAGCCAGGCGCCGGGATCAGGCGACATTCAGTACTTC. Translation: CASQAPGSGDIQYF. Supplemented by reference TRBV28 and TRBJ2-4, the full variable domain reads DVKVTQSSRYLVKRTGEKVFLECVQDMDHENMFWYRQDPGLGLRLIYFSYDVKMKEKGDIPEGYSVSREKKERFSLILESASTNQTSMYLCASQAPGSGDIQYFGAGTRLSVL.

The gene calls are TRBV5-1 and TRBJ1-4; TRBD1 is a possible D gene (6 bases). Trimming left V 4 bases short and J 2 bases short, with 15 bases between. The CDR3 loop spans 16 amino acids. Germline assignment: CDR1 SGHRS and CDR2 YFSETQ. CDR3 coding DNA: TGCGCCAGCAGCCCAGGGGCCCTGCAGACTAATGAAAAACTGTTTTTT. It encodes CASSPGALQTNEKLFF.

In DNA, the CDR3 is TGTGCCAGCAGTTTAGACAGCTACTATGGCTACACCTTC. Translation: CASSLDSYYGYTF. The rearrangement links TRBV27 to TRBJ1-2; the D gene is possibly TRBD1 (5 bases). Trimming stripped 2 bases from V and 3 bases from J, with 7 bases between. The CDR3 contains 13 residues. Germline V gene lookup returns CDR1 MNHEY and CDR2 SMNVEV (reference sequence).

Notes on this clone: This same CDR3 is encoded by further DNA sequences in the sample. This chain links TRBV7-9 with TRBJ2-2, with TRBD1 as a possible D gene (5 bases). Trimming shortened V by 3 bases and J by 0 bases, and 8 bases separated the two germline ends. The germline CDR1 and CDR2 sequences are SEHNR and FQNEAQ (reference sequence). The CDR3 contains 15 residues. CDR3 residues: CASSLVGANTGELFF. The CDR3, as DNA: TGTGCCAGCAGCTTGGTAGGGGCGAACACCGGGGAGCTGTTTTTT.

This chain uses TRBV5-6 with TRBJ1-4; unclear D gene. Germline-derived CDR1 and CDR2 are SGHDT and YYEEEE. The CDR3 covers 15 residues. Trimming cost V 0 bases and J 2 bases, with 8 bases left between them. CDR3 protein: CASSLVGSTNEKLFF. The CDR3 nucleotides are TGTGCCAGCAGCTTGGTGGGCAGCACTAATGAAAAACTGTTTTTT.